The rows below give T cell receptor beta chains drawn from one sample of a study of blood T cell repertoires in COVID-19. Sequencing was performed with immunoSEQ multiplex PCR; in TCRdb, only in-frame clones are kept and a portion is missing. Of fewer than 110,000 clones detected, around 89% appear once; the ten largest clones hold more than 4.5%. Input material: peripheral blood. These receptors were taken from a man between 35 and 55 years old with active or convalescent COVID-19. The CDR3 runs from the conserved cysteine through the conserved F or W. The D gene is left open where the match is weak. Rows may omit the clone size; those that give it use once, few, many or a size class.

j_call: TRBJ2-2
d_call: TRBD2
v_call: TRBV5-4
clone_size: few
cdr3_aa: CASSPAVAGGNTGELFF
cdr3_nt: TGTGCCAGCAGCCCCGCGGTAGCGGGAGGCAACACCGGGGAGCTGTTTTTT

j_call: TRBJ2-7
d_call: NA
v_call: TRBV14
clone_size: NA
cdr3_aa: CASSQVHGLGTYEQYF
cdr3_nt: TGTGCCAGCAGCCAAGTTCATGGACTGGGGACCTACGAGCAGTACTTC

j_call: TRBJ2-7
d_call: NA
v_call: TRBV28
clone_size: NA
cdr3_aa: CASRDGTTYEQYF
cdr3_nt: TGTGCCAGCAGGGACGGGACAACCTACGAGCAGTACTTC

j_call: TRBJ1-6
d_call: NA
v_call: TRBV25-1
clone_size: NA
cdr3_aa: CASSNVDRDNSPLHF
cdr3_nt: TGTGCCAGCAGCAACGTGGACAGAGATAATTCACCCCTCCACTTT

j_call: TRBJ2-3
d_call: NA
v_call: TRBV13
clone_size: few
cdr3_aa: CASSPGPPTDTQYF
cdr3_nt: TGTGCCAGCAGCCCTGGGCCTCCGACAGATACGCAGTATTTT

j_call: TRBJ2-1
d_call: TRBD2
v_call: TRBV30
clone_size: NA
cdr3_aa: CAWSVVSGRAGHNEQFF
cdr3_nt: TGTGCCTGGAGTGTTGTTAGCGGGAGGGCCGGCCACAATGAGCAGTTCTTC

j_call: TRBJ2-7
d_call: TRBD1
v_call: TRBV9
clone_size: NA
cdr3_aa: CASSKGQETYEQYF
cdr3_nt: TGTGCCAGCAGCAAAGGACAGGAGACCTACGAGCAGTACTTC

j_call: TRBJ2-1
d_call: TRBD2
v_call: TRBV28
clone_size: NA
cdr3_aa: CASSSGKREQHNEQFF
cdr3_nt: TGTGCCAGCAGTTCTGGTAAGCGGGAGCAACACAATGAGCAGTTCTTC

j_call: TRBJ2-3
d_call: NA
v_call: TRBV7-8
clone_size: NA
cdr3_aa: CASSLGRLVLSTDTQYF
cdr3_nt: TGTGCCAGCAGCTTAGGTCGACTAGTCCTAAGCACAGATACGCAGTATTTT

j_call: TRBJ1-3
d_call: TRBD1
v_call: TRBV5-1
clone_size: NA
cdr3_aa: CASSLKGQGASGNTIYF
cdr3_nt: TGCGCCAGCAGCTTAAAGGGACAGGGGGCTTCTGGAAACACCATATATTTT

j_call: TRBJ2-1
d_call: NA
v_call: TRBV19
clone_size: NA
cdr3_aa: CASSQGLTNNEQFF
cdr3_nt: TGTGCCAGTAGTCAGGGACTTACCAACAATGAGCAGTTCTTC

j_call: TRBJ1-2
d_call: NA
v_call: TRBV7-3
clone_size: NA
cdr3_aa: CASSPGQNYGYTF
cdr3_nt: TGTGCCAGCAGCCCTGGACAGAACTATGGCTACACCTTC

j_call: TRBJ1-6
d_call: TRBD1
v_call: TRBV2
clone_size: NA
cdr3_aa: CASSIAGTGGAPLHF
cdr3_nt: TGTGCCAGCAGTATTGCCGGGACAGGAGGAGCACCCCTCCACTTT

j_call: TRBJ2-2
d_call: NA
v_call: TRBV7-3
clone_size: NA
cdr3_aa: CASSPLSANTGELFF
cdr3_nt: TGTGCCAGCAGCCCACTGTCCGCGAACACCGGGGAGCTGTTTTTT

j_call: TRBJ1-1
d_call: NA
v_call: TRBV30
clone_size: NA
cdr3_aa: CAWTKGSDTEAFF
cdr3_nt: TGTGCCTGGACCAAGGGGTCGGACACTGAAGCTTTCTTT

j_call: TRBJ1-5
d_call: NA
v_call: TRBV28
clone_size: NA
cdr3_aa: CASSLEVLPQHF
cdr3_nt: TGTGCCAGCAGTTTAGAGGTCCTACCCCAGCATTTT

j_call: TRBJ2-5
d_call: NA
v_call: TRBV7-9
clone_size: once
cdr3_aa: CAGSLNRVGVETQYF
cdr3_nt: TGTGCCGGCAGCTTAAATCGTGTAGGGGTAGAGACCCAGTACTTC

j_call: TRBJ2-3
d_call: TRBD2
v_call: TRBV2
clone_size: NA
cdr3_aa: CASSEEEGQGLGGTDTQYF
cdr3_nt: TGTGCCAGCAGTGAAGAAGAGGGTCAGGGACTAGGGGGCACAGATACGCAGTATTTT

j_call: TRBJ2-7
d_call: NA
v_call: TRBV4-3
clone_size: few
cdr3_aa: CASSQSLSTGYEQYF
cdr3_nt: TGCGCCAGCAGCCAAAGCCTCAGTACGGGCTACGAGCAGTACTTC

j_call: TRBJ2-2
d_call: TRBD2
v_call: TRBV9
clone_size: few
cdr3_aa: CASSAGTSGGELFF
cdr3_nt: TGTGCCAGCAGCGCCGGGACTAGCGGAGGGGAGCTGTTTTTT

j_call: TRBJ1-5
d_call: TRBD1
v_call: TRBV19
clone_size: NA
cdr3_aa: CASSIEGGGWGNQPQHF
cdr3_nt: TGTGCCAGTAGTATAGAAGGAGGGGGCTGGGGCAATCAGCCCCAGCATTTT

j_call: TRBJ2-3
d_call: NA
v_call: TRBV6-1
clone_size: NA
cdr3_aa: CASSDWQISTDTQYF
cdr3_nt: TGTGCCAGCAGTGATTGGCAAATAAGCACAGATACGCAGTATTTT

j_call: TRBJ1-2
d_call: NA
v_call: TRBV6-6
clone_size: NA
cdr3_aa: CASSYGSGANYGYTF
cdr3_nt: TGTGCCAGCAGTTACGGTAGCGGAGCTAACTATGGCTACACCTTC

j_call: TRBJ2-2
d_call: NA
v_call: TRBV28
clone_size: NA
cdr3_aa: CASSLGSSTGELFF
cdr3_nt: TGTGCCAGCAGTTTGGGCAGTTCCACCGGGGAGCTGTTTTTT

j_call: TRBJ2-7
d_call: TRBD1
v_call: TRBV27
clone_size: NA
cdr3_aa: CASSRSTGVGSYEQYF
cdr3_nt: TGTGCCAGCAGTCGATCAACAGGGGTTGGTTCCTACGAGCAGTACTTC

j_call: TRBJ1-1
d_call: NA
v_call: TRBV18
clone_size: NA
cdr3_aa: CASSPTAGASTEAFF
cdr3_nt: TGTGCCAGCTCACCCACTGCGGGGGCGAGTACTGAAGCTTTCTTT

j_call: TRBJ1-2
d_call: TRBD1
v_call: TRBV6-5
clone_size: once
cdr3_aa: CASTQGALSFGYTF
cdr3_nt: TGTGCCAGCACTCAGGGGGCGCTATCTTTCGGCTACACCTTC

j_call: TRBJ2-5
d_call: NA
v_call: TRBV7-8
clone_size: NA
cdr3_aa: CASSLTGFGETQYF
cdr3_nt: TGTGCCAGCAGCCTGACAGGCTTTGGGGAGACCCAGTACTTC

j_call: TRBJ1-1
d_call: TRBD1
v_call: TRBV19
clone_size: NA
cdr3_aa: CASSPLAGGTTEAFF
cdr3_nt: TGTGCCAGTAGCCCCTTGGCAGGGGGCACGACTGAAGCTTTCTTT

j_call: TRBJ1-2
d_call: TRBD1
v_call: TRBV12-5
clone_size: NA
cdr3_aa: CASGLQGLSSYTF
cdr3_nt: TGTGCTAGTGGTTTACAGGGGCTGAGTAGCTACACCTTC

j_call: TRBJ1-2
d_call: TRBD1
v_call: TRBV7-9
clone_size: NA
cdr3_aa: CASSLVWTGVDYGYTF
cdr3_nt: TGTGCCAGCAGCTTAGTCTGGACAGGGGTTGACTATGGCTACACCTTC

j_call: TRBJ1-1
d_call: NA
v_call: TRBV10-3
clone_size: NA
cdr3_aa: CAISDQPSGGGTEAFF
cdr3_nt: TGTGCCATCAGTGACCAACCATCCGGCGGGGGGACTGAAGCTTTCTTT

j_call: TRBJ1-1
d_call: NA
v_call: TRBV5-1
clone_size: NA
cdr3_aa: CASSSNSNTEAFF
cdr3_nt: TGCGCCAGCAGCTCGAACAGTAACACTGAAGCTTTCTTT

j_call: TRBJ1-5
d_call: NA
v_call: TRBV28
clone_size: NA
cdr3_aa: CASSFRGAQPQHF
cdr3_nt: TGTGCCAGCAGTTTTCGGGGGGCGCAGCCCCAGCATTTT

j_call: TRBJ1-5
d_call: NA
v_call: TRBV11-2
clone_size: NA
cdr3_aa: CASSRGGGNQPQHF
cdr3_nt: TGTGCCAGCAGCCGTGGAGGGGGCAATCAGCCCCAGCATTTT

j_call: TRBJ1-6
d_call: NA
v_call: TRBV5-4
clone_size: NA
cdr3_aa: CASSGGRYNSPLHF
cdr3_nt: TGTGCCAGCAGCGGGGGCCGCTATAATTCACCCCTCCACTTT

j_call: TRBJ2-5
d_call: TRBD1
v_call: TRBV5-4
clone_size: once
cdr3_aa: CASSLRDRERETQYF
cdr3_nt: TGTGCCAGCAGCCTACGGGACAGGGAGAGGGAGACCCAGTACTTC

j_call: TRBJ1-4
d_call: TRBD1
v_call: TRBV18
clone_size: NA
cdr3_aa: CASSSRQGATNEKLFF
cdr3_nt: TGTGCCAGCTCCTCGAGACAGGGAGCAACTAATGAAAAACTGTTTTTT

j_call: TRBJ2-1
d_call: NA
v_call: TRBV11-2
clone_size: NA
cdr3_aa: CASSLDRLLARGNEQFF
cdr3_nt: TGTGCCAGCAGCTTAGATAGGCTACTAGCTCGGGGAAATGAGCAGTTCTTC

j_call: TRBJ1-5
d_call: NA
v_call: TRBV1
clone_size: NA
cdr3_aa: CTSREDRGGQPQHF
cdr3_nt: TGCACCAGCAGAGAAGACAGGGGCGGTCAGCCCCAGCATTTT

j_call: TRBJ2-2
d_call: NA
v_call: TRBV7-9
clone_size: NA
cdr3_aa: CASSLNRDTGELFF
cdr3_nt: TGTGCCAGCAGCTTAAACAGGGACACCGGGGAGCTGTTTTTT

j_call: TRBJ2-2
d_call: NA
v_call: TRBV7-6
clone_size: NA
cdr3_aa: CASSLAGGSYTGELFF
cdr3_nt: TGTGCCAGCAGCTTAGCTGGAGGTAGCTACACCGGGGAGCTGTTTTTT

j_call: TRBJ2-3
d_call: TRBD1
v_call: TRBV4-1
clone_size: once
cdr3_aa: CASSPWDSGLLTDTQYF
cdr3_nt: TGCGCCAGCAGCCCTTGGGACAGCGGACTCCTCACAGATACGCAGTATTTT

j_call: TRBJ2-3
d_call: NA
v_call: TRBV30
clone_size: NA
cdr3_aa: CAWNRVGTDTQYF
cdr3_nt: TGTGCCTGGAACAGGGTGGGGACAGATACGCAGTATTTT

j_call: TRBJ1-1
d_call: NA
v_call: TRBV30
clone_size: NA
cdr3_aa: CACQPNSGTEAFF
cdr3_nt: TGTGCCTGCCAGCCTAACTCGGGCACTGAAGCTTTCTTT

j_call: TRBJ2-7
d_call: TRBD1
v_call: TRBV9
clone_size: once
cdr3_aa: CASSHRQGAKEQYF
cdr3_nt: TGTGCCAGCAGCCATAGACAGGGGGCTAAAGAGCAGTACTTC

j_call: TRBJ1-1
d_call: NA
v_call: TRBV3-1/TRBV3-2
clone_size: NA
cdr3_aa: CASSQDGRTEAFF
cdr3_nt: TGTGCCAGCAGCCAAGATGGGCGCACTGAAGCTTTCTTT

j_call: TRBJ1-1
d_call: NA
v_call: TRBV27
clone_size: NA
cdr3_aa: CASKRANTEAFF
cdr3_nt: TGTGCCAGCAAAAGAGCGAACACTGAAGCTTTCTTT

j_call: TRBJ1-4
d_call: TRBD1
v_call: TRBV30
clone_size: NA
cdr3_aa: CAWSVSRATGVFF
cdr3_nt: TGTGCCTGGAGTGTATCCCGCGCGACAGGGGTGTTTTTT

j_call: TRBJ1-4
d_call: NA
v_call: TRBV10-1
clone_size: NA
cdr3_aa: CASSSRIAGNEKLFF
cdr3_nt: TGCGCCAGCTCCTCAAGGATAGCAGGGAATGAAAAACTGTTTTTT